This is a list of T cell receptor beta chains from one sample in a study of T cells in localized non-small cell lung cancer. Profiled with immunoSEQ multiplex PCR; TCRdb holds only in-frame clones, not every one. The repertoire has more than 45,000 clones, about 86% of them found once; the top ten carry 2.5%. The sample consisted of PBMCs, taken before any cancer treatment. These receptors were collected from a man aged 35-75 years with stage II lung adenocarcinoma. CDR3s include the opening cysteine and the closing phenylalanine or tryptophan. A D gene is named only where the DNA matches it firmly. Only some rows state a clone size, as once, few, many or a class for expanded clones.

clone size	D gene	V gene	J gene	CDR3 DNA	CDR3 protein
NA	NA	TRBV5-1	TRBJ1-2	TGCGCCAGCAGCTTGGAGGAGTCTAACTATGGCTACACCTTC	CASSLEESNYGYTF
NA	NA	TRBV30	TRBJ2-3	TGTGCCTGGAGTACTAGCCTCTCGACAGATACGCAGTATTTT	CAWSTSLSTDTQYF
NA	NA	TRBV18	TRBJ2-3	TGTGCCAGCTCACCGATTCTAAGACCCACAGATACGCAGTATTTT	CASSPILRPTDTQYF
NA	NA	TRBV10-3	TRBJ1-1	TGTGCCATCAGTGAATGGTCTTCCTCGAACACTGAAGCTTTCTTT	CAISEWSSSNTEAFF
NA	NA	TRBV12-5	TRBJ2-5	TGTGCTAGTGGTTTGACGGAGTGGGGTGGGGAGACCCAGTACTTC	CASGLTEWGGETQYF
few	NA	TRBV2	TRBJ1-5	TGTGCCAGCGGAGTTAACCTCAATCAGCCCCAGCATTTT	CASGVNLNQPQHF
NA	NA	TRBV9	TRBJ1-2	TGTGCCAGCAGCGTTAACAGGGATGGGTATGGCTACACCTTC	CASSVNRDGYGYTF
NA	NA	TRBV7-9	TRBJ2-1	TGTGCCAGCAGATATCAGGGGAATTACAATGAGCAGTTCTTC	CASRYQGNYNEQFF
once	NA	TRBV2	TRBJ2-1	TGTGCCAGCAGTGGCAAGAGCTCCTACAATGAGCAGTTCTTC	CASSGKSSYNEQFF
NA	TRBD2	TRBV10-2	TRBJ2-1	TGCGCCAGCAGTGAAGGGAGGGGACTGCGCCATGATGAGCAGTTCTTC	CASSEGRGLRHDEQFF
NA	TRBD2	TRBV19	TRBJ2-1	TGTGCCAGTATCGGAGCGGGGGACTTTACTAAACCCTACAATGAGCAGTTCTTC	CASIGAGDFTKPYNEQFF
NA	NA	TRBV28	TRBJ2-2	TGTGCCAGCAGTCCGACTAGGCCCGGCGGGGAGCTGTTTTTT	CASSPTRPGGELFF
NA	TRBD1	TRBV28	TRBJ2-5	TGTGCCAGCAGTTTATACCTCTCTTCGTGGGACAGGGCGGAGACCCAGTACTTC	CASSLYLSSWDRAETQYF
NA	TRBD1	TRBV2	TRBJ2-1	TGTGCCAGCATCCCCCTGGGGAGGACAGGGGTCCCTGAGCAGTTCTTC	CASIPLGRTGVPEQFF
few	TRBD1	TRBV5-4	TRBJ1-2	TGTGCCAGCAGCCCGGTAACGGGACAGGGTATCGGCTACACCTTC	CASSPVTGQGIGYTF
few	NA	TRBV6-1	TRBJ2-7	TGTGCCAGCAGGATTGACCAAGGAGACGAGCAGTACTTC	CASRIDQGDEQYF
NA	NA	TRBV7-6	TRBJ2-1	TGTGCCAGCACTAGCTATTCCACAAACAATGAGCAGTTCTTC	CASTSYSTNNEQFF
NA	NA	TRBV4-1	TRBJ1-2	TGCGCCAGCAGCCAAGGGCAAACCAATAACTATGGCTACACCTTC	CASSQGQTNNYGYTF
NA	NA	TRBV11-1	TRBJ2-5	TGTGCCAGCAGCTGGGCCGGGAGCAAAGAGACCCAGTACTTC	CASSWAGSKETQYF
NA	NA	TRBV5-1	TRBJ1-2	TGCGCCAGCAGCTTGCAAGGGGATGGCTACACCTTC	CASSLQGDGYTF
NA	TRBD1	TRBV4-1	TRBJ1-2	TGCGCCAGCAGCCTAGACAGGGCGAACTATGGCTACACCTTC	CASSLDRANYGYTF
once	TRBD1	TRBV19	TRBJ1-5	TGTGCCAGTAGTTTTGGACAGGAAATCAATCAGCCCCAGCATTTT	CASSFGQEINQPQHF
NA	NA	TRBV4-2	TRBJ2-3	TGTGCCAGCAGCCAAGTTAAGAATGTCGGTTTGCCAGATACGCAGTATTTT	CASSQVKNVGLPDTQYF
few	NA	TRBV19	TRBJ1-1	TGTGCCAGTAGTCTTTTACAGGGTCGCACTGAAGCTTTCTTT	CASSLLQGRTEAFF
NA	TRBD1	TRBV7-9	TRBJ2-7	TGTGCCAGCAGCTTCGGACAGGGGTGGAACGAGCAGTACTTC	CASSFGQGWNEQYF
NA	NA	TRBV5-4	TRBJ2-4	TGTGCCAGCAGCCCCGCCACTAGCTGGGCCAAAAACATTCAGTACTTC	CASSPATSWAKNIQYF
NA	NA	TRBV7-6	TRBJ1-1	TGTGCCAGCAGCTTAGATCCCAGGGTAGGAGCTTTCTTT	CASSLDPRVGAFF
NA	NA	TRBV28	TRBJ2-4	TGTGCCAGCAGTTTACCTAGCAACATTCAGTACTTC	CASSLPSNIQYF
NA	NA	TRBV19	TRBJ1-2	TGTGCCAGTAGTATAAACAGGGAGGATGGCTACACCTTC	CASSINREDGYTF
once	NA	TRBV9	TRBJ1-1	TGTGCCAGCAGCGGCGAAGGCGGAACTGAAGCTTTCTTT	CASSGEGGTEAFF
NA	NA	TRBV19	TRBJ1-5	TGTGCCAGTAGTAACCTAGGGCAGGGTATCGGTAGCAATCAGCCCCAGCATTTT	CASSNLGQGIGSNQPQHF
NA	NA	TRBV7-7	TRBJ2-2	TGTGCCAGCAGTCTAGGGAGGGGGACCGGGGAGCTGTTTTTT	CASSLGRGTGELFF
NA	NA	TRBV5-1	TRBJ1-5	TGCGCCAGCAGCTTGGAAGGGAATAGCAATCAGCCCCAGCATTTT	CASSLEGNSNQPQHF
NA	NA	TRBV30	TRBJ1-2	TGTGCCTGGAGTTTAGGGGTGGACTATGGCTACACCTTC	CAWSLGVDYGYTF
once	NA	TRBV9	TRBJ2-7	TGTGCCAGCAGCGTAGCTGATTCGGCCTCCTACGAGCAGTACTTC	CASSVADSASYEQYF
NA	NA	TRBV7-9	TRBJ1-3	TGTGCCAGCAGCTCGTTAGATGGAAACACCATATATTTT	CASSSLDGNTIYF
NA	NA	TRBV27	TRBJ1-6	TGTGCCAGCAGTTTCCGTGGGTTAACCGGACAAACCGTTTATAATTCACCCCTCCACTTT	CASSFRGLTGQTVYNSPLHF
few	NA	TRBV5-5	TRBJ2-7	TGTGCCAGCAGCTTGGCCGAGCAGGGCCTCTACGAGCAGTACTTC	CASSLAEQGLYEQYF
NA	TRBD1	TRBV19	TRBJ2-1	TGTGCCAGTAGTAGGATTCCGGGACAGGGCGGCGTTGAGCAGTTCTTC	CASSRIPGQGGVEQFF
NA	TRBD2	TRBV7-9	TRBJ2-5	TGTGCCAGCAGCCCGGGACTAGCGGGGGGAAACCAAGAGACCCAGTACTTC	CASSPGLAGGNQETQYF
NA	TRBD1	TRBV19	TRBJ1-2	TGTGCCAGTAGTATATCGGGGACAGGGGGCGCCTATGGCTACACCTTC	CASSISGTGGAYGYTF
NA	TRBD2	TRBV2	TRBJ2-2	TGTGCCAGCAGTGAGACGCGGGGGGCGAACACCGGGGAGCTGTTTTTT	CASSETRGANTGELFF
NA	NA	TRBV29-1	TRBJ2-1	TGCAGCGTTGAGTCGGGCAGGGCCTTTTACAATGAGCAGTTCTTC	CSVESGRAFYNEQFF